These T cell receptor beta chains were read from a single sample in a study of shared clonotypes between healthy human individuals. The assay was immunoSEQ multiplex PCR, and TCRdb's table has in-frame clones only and misses some. Among over 2 million clones, just under 95% were seen once, and the ten largest hold 0.37%. Sample: naive CD4+ T cells from PBMCs. These receptors came from a young man in good health. Some clones in this sample may be carry-over from other donors' samples. CDR3s include the opening cysteine and the closing phenylalanine or tryptophan. The order of the fields is clone size, J gene, V gene, D gene, CDR3 DNA, CDR3 protein. A D gene is named only where the DNA matches it firmly. The size field is filled for only some rows; it gives once, few, many or a size class.

once TRBJ2-7 TRBV4-2 TRBD2 TGTGCCAGCAGCCAAGTCCGGGTATCGGGACTAGCGGGAGCGTACTTC CASSQVRVSGLAGAYF
. TRBJ2-1 TRBV10-3 TRBD2 TGTGCCATCAGTAGGACTAGCGGGACCTCTCCCGATGAGCAGTTCTTC CAISRTSGTSPDEQFF
. TRBJ1-2 TRBV5-1 . TGCGCCAGCAGCTTGGTTGGCCAGGGATATGGCTACACCTTC CASSLVGQGYGYTF
. TRBJ2-5 TRBV28 TRBD2 TGTGCCAGCAGTTTGCCCGGGACTATCGGGACCCAGTACTTC CASSLPGTIGTQYF
. TRBJ2-1 TRBV7-6 TRBD2 TGTGCCAGCAGCGGGGGGGCTAGCGGGAGATCCTACAATGAGCAGTTCTTC CASSGGASGRSYNEQFF
. TRBJ2-3 TRBV28 TRBD2 TGTGCCAGCAGTCGAGCGGGAGGGCCTGGAGATACGCAGTATTTT CASSRAGGPGDTQYF
once TRBJ1-4 TRBV5-1 . TGCGCCAGCAGCTTGCAGACAGCAGCAACTAATGAAAAACTGTTTTTT CASSLQTAATNEKLFF
. TRBJ2-1 TRBV29-1 TRBD2 TGCAGCGCCGCGCATCCAACTAGCGGGAGGGGCAATGAGCAGTTCTTC CSAAHPTSGRGNEQFF
. TRBJ2-7 TRBV27 TRBD1 TGTGCCAGCAGTCGACAGGGGTTCGCCTACGAGCAGTACTTC CASSRQGFAYEQYF
. TRBJ1-2 TRBV11-2 . TGTGCCAGCAGCTCACCTGTGGGACGCCTTAACTATGGCTACACCTTC CASSSPVGRLNYGYTF
. TRBJ2-3 TRBV6-1 . TGTGCCAGCAGTGAAGGGGTTTTTAGCGGATGGGGGGAAAACACAGATACGCAGTATTTT CASSEGVFSGWGENTDTQYF
. TRBJ2-5 TRBV11-3 . TGTGCCAGCAGCTTAGGGGGGGACGGAGAGACCCAGTACTTC CASSLGGDGETQYF
. TRBJ1-2 TRBV29-1 . TGCAGCGTTGACGGTAACTATGGCTACACCTTC CSVDGNYGYTF
. TRBJ2-7 TRBV6-5 . TGTGCCAGCAGCTGGGACGCTTACTACGAGCAGTACTTC CASSWDAYYEQYF
. TRBJ1-5 TRBV6-1 . TGTGCCAGCAGTCCATTGGGGGGCCATCAGCCCCAGCATTTT CASSPLGGHQPQHF
. TRBJ2-5 TRBV5-1 . TGCGCCAGCAGCATAGGACAGAGCCAAGAGACCCAGTACTTC CASSIGQSQETQYF
. TRBJ1-1 TRBV5-6 . TGTGCCAGCAGCCCAGGACAGTCCCAAGCTTTCTTT CASSPGQSQAFF
. TRBJ2-5 TRBV7-2 . TGTGCCAGCAGCTTTAGGGGTGAGGAGACCCAGTACTTC CASSFRGEETQYF
. TRBJ1-1 TRBV27 . TGTGCCAGCAGTTTATCGATAGGAGGCCACGGGGGGGCTTTCTTT CASSLSIGGHGGAFF
once TRBJ1-2 TRBV9 TRBD1 TGTGCCAGCAGCGTTCAACAGGGGGCTGGAGGCTACACCTTC CASSVQQGAGGYTF
. TRBJ1-1 TRBV7-3 TRBD1 TGTGCCAGCAGCCCTAGGGGGCCGGACACTGAAGCTTTCTTT CASSPRGPDTEAFF
. TRBJ2-5 TRBV6-5 . TGTGCCAGCAGTTACTCAGGGAGGGAGACCCAGTACTTC CASSYSGRETQYF
. TRBJ2-7 TRBV4-2 . TGTGCCAGCAGCCAAGGGTTAGGGAGAGCGTCCCCCTACGAGCAGTACTTC CASSQGLGRASPYEQYF
. TRBJ2-6 TRBV4-1 . TGCGCCAGCAGCACCGGGACAAAGTCTGGGGCCAACGTCCTGACTTTC CASSTGTKSGANVLTF
. TRBJ2-5 TRBV9 TRBD1 TGTGCCAGCAGCGCTGCGTCCGGGACAGGGTATGAGACCCAGTACTTC CASSAASGTGYETQYF
. TRBJ2-5 TRBV5-1 TRBD2 TGCGCCAGCAGGTCGCTCCTAGCGGGAGTATTCGAAGAGACCCAGTACTTC CASRSLLAGVFEETQYF
. TRBJ2-1 TRBV7-2 TRBD1 TGTGCCAGCAGCTTAGCGTTGGGACAGGTCGCTATGGGGGGCAATGAGCAGTTCTTC CASSLALGQVAMGGNEQFF
. TRBJ1-2 TRBV5-4 . TGTGCCAGCAGCTTGGGACAGACCTATGGCTACACCTTC CASSLGQTYGYTF
once TRBJ2-3 TRBV7-2 . TGTGCCAGCAGCCTCCCCAGGTTGTCCATGGGGGATACGCAGTATTTT CASSLPRLSMGDTQYF
. TRBJ2-7 TRBV10-1 TRBD1 TGCGCCAGCAGCACCCACCGGGACAGGGGTCGCGAGCAGTACTTC CASSTHRDRGREQYF
. TRBJ2-5 TRBV10-1 TRBD2 TGCGCCAGCAGCGGTACACGGGGGGGCCAAGAGACCCAGTACTTC CASSGTRGGQETQYF
. TRBJ2-3 TRBV7-2 . TGTGCCAGCAGCCCCCGAGGGGGCACAGATACGCAGTATTTT CASSPRGGTDTQYF
. TRBJ2-5 TRBV6-5 . TGTGCCAGCAGTTACAGTGGGACCGGCGGAGAGACCCAGTACTTC CASSYSGTGGETQYF
. TRBJ2-7 TRBV13 . TGTGCCAGCAGCTTACCCCCGGGCAGGGTGAGCTCCTACGAGCAGTACTTC CASSLPPGRVSSYEQYF
. TRBJ2-7 TRBV6-5 TRBD1 TGTGCCAGCGGCCCCCGGCAGGGGGCCTACGAGCAGTACTTC CASGPRQGAYEQYF
. TRBJ1-5 TRBV6-4 . TGTGCCAGCAGTGACAGGCCCTCCCCTCAGCCCCAGCATTTT CASSDRPSPQPQHF
. TRBJ2-1 TRBV18 . TGTGCCAGCTCACCAACGAGGGAGTACAATGAGCAGTTCTTC CASSPTREYNEQFF
. TRBJ2-5 TRBV28 TRBD2 TGTGCCAGCAGTCCGCGGGAGGGCCGTGGGGGAATTTGGGAGACCCAGTACTTC CASSPREGRGGIWETQYF
. TRBJ1-2 TRBV4-1 . TGCGCCAGCAGCCTAGGCGTTGGGATCTATGGCTACACCTTC CASSLGVGIYGYTF
. TRBJ2-1 TRBV27 . TGTGCCAGCAGTTTACGCGGATATCAACTAGTCTTC CASSLRGYQLVF
. TRBJ1-4 TRBV11-2 . TGTGCCAGCAGCTTAGGGTACAGTGAAAAACTGTTTTTT CASSLGYSEKLFF
. TRBJ2-5 TRBV11-2 TRBD2 TGTGCCAGCAGCTCCACTAGCGGGAGGGCAGAGACCCAGTACTTC CASSSTSGRAETQYF
once TRBJ2-1 TRBV5-1 TRBD2 TGCGCCAGCAGCAGAACTAGCGGTTCCTACAATGAGCAGTTCTTC CASSRTSGSYNEQFF
. TRBJ2-3 TRBV5-1 . TGCGCCAGCAGCTTGATGGGCGGGAGCACAGATACGCAGTATTTT CASSLMGGSTDTQYF
. TRBJ2-1 TRBV10-3 TRBD1 TGTGCCATCAGTGAGTGGCGGGGACAGGGAATGATCAATGAGCAGTTCTTC CAISEWRGQGMINEQFF
. TRBJ2-3 TRBV27 . TGTGCCAGCAGTCCCTCCAGGGGAGGGGGATACGATACGCAGTATTTT CASSPSRGGGYDTQYF
. TRBJ2-7 TRBV7-3 . TGTGCCAGCAGCCAAACGGGTTCTACGGGGGAGCAGTACTTC CASSQTGSTGEQYF
. TRBJ2-7 TRBV28 TRBD1 TGTGCCAGCAGCGCAGGGGGCGCCTCCTACGAGCAGTACTTC CASSAGGASYEQYF
. TRBJ2-3 TRBV5-1 TRBD1 TGCGCCAGCAGCAGAGGACAGGTAATCACAGATACGCAGTATTTT CASSRGQVITDTQYF
. TRBJ2-7 TRBV28 TRBD1 TGTGCCAGCAGTTCCGATAGACCGGGACAGGGGGTTTCCGACGAGCAGTACTTC CASSSDRPGQGVSDEQYF
. TRBJ2-3 TRBV11-3 . TGTGCCAGCAGCCCAGACAAAGCCACAGATACGCAGTATTTT CASSPDKATDTQYF
. TRBJ1-1 TRBV28 . TGTGCCAGCAGTCCCTACAGGTTTGGAGCTTTCTTT CASSPYRFGAFF
. TRBJ1-2 TRBV28 . TGTGCCAGCAGCCTAACCGGCCGGGGGAGCTATGGCTACACCTTC CASSLTGRGSYGYTF
. TRBJ2-2 TRBV19 . TGTGCCAGTAGTCTGATCGGGGCCAGAACCGGGGAGCTGTTTTTT CASSLIGARTGELFF